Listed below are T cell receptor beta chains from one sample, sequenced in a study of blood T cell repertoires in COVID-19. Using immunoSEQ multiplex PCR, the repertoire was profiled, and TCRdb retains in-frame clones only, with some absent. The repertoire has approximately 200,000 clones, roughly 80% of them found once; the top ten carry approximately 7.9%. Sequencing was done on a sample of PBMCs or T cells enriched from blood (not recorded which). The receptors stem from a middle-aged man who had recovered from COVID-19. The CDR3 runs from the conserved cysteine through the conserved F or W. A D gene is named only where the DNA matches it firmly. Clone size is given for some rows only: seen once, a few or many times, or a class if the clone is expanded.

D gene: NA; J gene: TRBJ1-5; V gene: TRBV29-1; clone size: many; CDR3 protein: CSASGGSNQPQHF
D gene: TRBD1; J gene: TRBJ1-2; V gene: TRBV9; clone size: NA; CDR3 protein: CASSVGTGDYGYTF
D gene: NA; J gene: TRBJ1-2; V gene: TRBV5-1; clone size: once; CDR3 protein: CASSFLSSGELGYGYTF
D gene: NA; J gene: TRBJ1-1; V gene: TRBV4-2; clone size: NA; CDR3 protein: CASSQGVALNIEAFF
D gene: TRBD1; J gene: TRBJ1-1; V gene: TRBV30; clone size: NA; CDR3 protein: CAWSPHPTGKAFF
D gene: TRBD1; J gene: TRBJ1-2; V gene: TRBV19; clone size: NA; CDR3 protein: CASSTSDRGSYGYTF
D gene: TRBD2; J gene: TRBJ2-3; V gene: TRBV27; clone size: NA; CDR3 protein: CASSGAGGLGFTDTQYF
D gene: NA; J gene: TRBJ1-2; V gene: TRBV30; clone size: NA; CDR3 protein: CAWDRDIVGYTF
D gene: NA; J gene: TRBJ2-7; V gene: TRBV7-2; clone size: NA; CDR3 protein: CASSLEGLSMGEQYF
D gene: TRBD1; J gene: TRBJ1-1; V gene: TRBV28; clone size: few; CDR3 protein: CASGTGTMNTEAFF
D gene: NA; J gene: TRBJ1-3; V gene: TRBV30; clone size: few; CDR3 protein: CAWVRGRRNTIYF
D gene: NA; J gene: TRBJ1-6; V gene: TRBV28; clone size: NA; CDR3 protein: CASNVGRMGSPLHF
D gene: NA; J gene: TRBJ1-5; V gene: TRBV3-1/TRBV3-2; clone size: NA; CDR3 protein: CASSLGAGSGQPQHF
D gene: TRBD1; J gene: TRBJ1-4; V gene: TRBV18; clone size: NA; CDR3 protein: CASSPRQGEREKLFF
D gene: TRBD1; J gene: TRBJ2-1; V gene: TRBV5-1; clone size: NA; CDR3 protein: CASSWGIGQGRDEQFF
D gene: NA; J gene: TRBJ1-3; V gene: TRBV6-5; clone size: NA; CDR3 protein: CASSRLRGSGNTIYF
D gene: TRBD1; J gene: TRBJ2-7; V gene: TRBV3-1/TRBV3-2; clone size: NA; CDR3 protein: CASSPRQGYEQYF
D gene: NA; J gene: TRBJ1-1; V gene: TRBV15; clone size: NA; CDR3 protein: CATSRDFRGEAFF
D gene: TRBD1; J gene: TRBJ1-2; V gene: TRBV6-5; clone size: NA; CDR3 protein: CASSYSKGGDGGYTF
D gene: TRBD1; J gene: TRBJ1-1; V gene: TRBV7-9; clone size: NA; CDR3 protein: CASSQGQKNTEAFF
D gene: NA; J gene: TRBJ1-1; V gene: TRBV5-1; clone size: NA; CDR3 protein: CASTSILNTEAFF
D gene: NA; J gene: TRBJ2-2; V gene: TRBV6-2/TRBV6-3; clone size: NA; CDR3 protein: CASSASSRGAGELFF
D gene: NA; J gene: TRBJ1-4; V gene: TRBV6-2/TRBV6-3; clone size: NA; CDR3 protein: CASSYHGGSEKLFF
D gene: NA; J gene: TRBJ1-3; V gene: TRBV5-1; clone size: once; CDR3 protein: CASSLGGARDTIYF
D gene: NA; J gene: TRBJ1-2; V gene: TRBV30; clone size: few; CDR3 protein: CAWSVDRANYGYTF
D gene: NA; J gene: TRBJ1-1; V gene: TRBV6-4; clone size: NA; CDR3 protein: CASSVNSGTEAFF
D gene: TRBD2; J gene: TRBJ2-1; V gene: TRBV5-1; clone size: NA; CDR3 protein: CASSLRRGAGGHYNEQFF
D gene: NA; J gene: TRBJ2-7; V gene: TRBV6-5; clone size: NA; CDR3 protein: CASRGPGATYEQYF
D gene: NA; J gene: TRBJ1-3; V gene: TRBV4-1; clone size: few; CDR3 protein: CASSQDGVSGNTIYF
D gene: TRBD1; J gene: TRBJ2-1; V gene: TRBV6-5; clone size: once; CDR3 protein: CATMRDSVLSGEQFF
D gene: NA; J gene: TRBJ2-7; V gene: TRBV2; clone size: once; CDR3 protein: CASRGGSYEQYF
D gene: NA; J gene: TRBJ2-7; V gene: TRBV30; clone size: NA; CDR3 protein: CAWSVTVGMEQYF
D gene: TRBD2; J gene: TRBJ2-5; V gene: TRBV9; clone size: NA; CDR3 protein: CASSVAGGGAETQYF
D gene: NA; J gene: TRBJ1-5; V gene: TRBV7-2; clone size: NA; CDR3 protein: CASSATLQGQPQHF
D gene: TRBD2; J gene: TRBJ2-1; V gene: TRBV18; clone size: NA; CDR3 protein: CASSPGLASMNEQFF
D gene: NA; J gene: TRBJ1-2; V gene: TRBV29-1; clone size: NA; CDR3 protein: CSVARGPNYGYTF
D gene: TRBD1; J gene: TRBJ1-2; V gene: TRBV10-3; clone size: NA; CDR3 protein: CAISDPVGQGNFGRGYTF
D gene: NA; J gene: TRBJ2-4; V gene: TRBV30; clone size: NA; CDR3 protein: CAWGKQLAKNIQYF
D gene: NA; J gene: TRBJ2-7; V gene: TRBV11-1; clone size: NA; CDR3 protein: CASSLGLPSYEQYF
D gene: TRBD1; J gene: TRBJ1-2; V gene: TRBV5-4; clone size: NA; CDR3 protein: CASSLPGQPGYTF
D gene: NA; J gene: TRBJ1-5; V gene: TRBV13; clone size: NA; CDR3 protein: CASSLGSGDNQPQHF
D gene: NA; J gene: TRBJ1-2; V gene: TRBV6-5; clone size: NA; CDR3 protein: CASSYLSGNYGYTF
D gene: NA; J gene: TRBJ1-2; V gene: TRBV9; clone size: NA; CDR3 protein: CASSANRDSYYGYTF